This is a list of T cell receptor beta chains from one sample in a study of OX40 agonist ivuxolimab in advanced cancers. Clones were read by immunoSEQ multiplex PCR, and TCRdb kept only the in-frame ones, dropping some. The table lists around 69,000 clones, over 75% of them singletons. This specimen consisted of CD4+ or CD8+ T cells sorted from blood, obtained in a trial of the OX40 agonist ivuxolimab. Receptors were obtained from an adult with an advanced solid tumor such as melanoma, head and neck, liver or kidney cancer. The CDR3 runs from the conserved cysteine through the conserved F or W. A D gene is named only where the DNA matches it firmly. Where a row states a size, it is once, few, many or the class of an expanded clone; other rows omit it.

CDR3 DNA: TGCAGCGTTTATCAGGGGACTGAAGCTTTCTTT
CDR3 protein: CSVYQGTEAFF
D gene: NA
clone size: NA
V gene: TRBV29-1
J gene: TRBJ1-1

CDR3 DNA: TGTGCCAGCAGTTCCATGGGCCTGGAGCAGTACTTC
CDR3 protein: CASSSMGLEQYF
D gene: NA
clone size: NA
V gene: TRBV6-6
J gene: TRBJ2-7

CDR3 DNA: TGTGCCAGCAGTTACTCGCCTAGGCAGGGGAGTCAGCCCCAGCATTTT
CDR3 protein: CASSYSPRQGSQPQHF
D gene: NA
clone size: once
V gene: TRBV6-5
J gene: TRBJ1-5

CDR3 DNA: TGTGCCACCAGCAGACTCTATGGGACAGGGAAATGTGAAGCTTTCTTT
CDR3 protein: CATSRLYGTGKCEAFF
D gene: TRBD1
clone size: NA
V gene: TRBV15
J gene: TRBJ1-1

CDR3 DNA: TGCGCTAGCAGCTTGTATAAATCGCGGGAGGAGATCGTGGAGACCCAGTACTTC
CDR3 protein: CASSLYKSREEIVETQYF
D gene: TRBD2
clone size: NA
V gene: TRBV5-1
J gene: TRBJ2-5

CDR3 DNA: TGTGCCAGCAGTTACTCTCTGAGGGCTGGAAACACCATATATTTT
CDR3 protein: CASSYSLRAGNTIYF
D gene: NA
clone size: NA
V gene: TRBV6-5
J gene: TRBJ1-3

CDR3 DNA: TGCGCCAGCAGCCAAGATGTACTCTCCTACGAGCAGTACTTC
CDR3 protein: CASSQDVLSYEQYF
D gene: NA
clone size: NA
V gene: TRBV4-3
J gene: TRBJ2-7

CDR3 DNA: TGTGCCAGCCACGACAGCATGAACACTGAAGCTTTCTTT
CDR3 protein: CASHDSMNTEAFF
D gene: NA
clone size: NA
V gene: TRBV18
J gene: TRBJ1-1

CDR3 DNA: TGTGCCAGCAGTTTATTAAGTCTAGCGGGAGCCCCCCAGTATTTT
CDR3 protein: CASSLLSLAGAPQYF
D gene: TRBD2
clone size: NA
V gene: TRBV27
J gene: TRBJ2-3

CDR3 DNA: TGTGCCAGCAGCGCGGACAGAAAGAACACTGAAGCTTTCTTT
CDR3 protein: CASSADRKNTEAFF
D gene: NA
clone size: NA
V gene: TRBV11-2
J gene: TRBJ1-1

CDR3 DNA: TGTGCCAGCAGCATTGACTTGCGCTCTGGAAACACCATATATTTT
CDR3 protein: CASSIDLRSGNTIYF
D gene: NA
clone size: NA
V gene: TRBV7-2
J gene: TRBJ1-3

CDR3 DNA: TGTGCCAGCACCTCAGGCGGGACGGCGAACACTGAAGCTTTCTTT
CDR3 protein: CASTSGGTANTEAFF
D gene: NA
clone size: NA
V gene: TRBV7-2
J gene: TRBJ1-1

CDR3 DNA: TGTGCCAGTAGGGACAGGTTGGCAGGGGGCTACACCTTC
CDR3 protein: CASRDRLAGGYTF
D gene: TRBD1
clone size: NA
V gene: TRBV6-1
J gene: TRBJ1-2

CDR3 DNA: TGTGCCAGCAGTCGGTTGGGTGGCCACTTTTACGAGCAGTACTTC
CDR3 protein: CASSRLGGHFYEQYF
D gene: NA
clone size: NA
V gene: TRBV6-5
J gene: TRBJ2-7

CDR3 DNA: TGTGCTAGTAGGGGACTAGCGGGGGGGCATGCAGATACGCAGTATTTT
CDR3 protein: CASRGLAGGHADTQYF
D gene: TRBD2
clone size: NA
V gene: TRBV12-5
J gene: TRBJ2-3

CDR3 DNA: TGTGCCAGCAGCAATTCGAACTATAATTCACCCCTCCACTTT
CDR3 protein: CASSNSNYNSPLHF
D gene: NA
clone size: few
V gene: TRBV11-2
J gene: TRBJ1-6

CDR3 DNA: TGTGCCAGCTCACCCCAAGGACTAGCGGGAGGAAATGAGCAGTTCTTC
CDR3 protein: CASSPQGLAGGNEQFF
D gene: TRBD2
clone size: NA
V gene: TRBV18
J gene: TRBJ2-1

CDR3 DNA: TGTGCCAGCAGCTTTCGGATCCCTCTTGTTCCAGATACGCAGTATTTT
CDR3 protein: CASSFRIPLVPDTQYF
D gene: NA
clone size: once
V gene: TRBV7-9
J gene: TRBJ2-3

CDR3 DNA: TGCGCCAGCAGTAGTGTGCTAAGCTCCTACAATGAGCAGTTCTTC
CDR3 protein: CASSSVLSSYNEQFF
D gene: NA
clone size: NA
V gene: TRBV5-1
J gene: TRBJ2-1

CDR3 DNA: TGTGCCAGCAGCTTGCAAGGTCTCCTGGGTTCACCCCTCCACTTT
CDR3 protein: CASSLQGLLGSPLHF
D gene: NA
clone size: NA
V gene: TRBV4-2
J gene: TRBJ1-6

CDR3 DNA: TGCGCCAGCAGCTGGGACAGGGCCATTCCCGGTTCCACTGAAGCTTTCTTT
CDR3 protein: CASSWDRAIPGSTEAFF
D gene: TRBD1
clone size: NA
V gene: TRBV5-1
J gene: TRBJ1-1

CDR3 DNA: TGTGCCTGGAGTATGTCGGCGGCGGGGCCCCAGCATTTT
CDR3 protein: CAWSMSAAGPQHF
D gene: NA
clone size: NA
V gene: TRBV30
J gene: TRBJ1-5

CDR3 DNA: TGTGCCAGTACAATAGGGGGGAGTGGATGGCGCACAGATACGCAGTATTTT
CDR3 protein: CASTIGGSGWRTDTQYF
D gene: NA
clone size: NA
V gene: TRBV19
J gene: TRBJ2-3

CDR3 DNA: TGTGCCAGCAGTCTACAGGGTGGTGGCTACACCTTC
CDR3 protein: CASSLQGGGYTF
D gene: NA
clone size: few
V gene: TRBV6-5
J gene: TRBJ1-2

CDR3 DNA: TGTGCCAGCAGTGAGCCGGGGGATGAAAAACTGTTTTTT
CDR3 protein: CASSEPGDEKLFF
D gene: NA
clone size: once
V gene: TRBV25-1
J gene: TRBJ1-4

CDR3 DNA: TGTGCCAGCAGCGTAGGATTCCCTGGGACACTCACAGATACGCAGTATTTT
CDR3 protein: CASSVGFPGTLTDTQYF
D gene: NA
clone size: NA
V gene: TRBV9
J gene: TRBJ2-3

CDR3 DNA: TGTGCCAGCAGCGTAGATGTGAAGGTCGGCGGGGGGGAGCTGTTTTTT
CDR3 protein: CASSVDVKVGGGELFF
D gene: NA
clone size: once
V gene: TRBV9
J gene: TRBJ2-2

CDR3 DNA: TGTGCCAGCCAAGGGGGAAATCAGCCCCAGCATTTT
CDR3 protein: CASQGGNQPQHF
D gene: NA
clone size: few
V gene: TRBV19
J gene: TRBJ1-5

CDR3 DNA: TGTGCCAGCAGCGTAGATGCCAGGGATAGTCAGCCCCAGCATTTT
CDR3 protein: CASSVDARDSQPQHF
D gene: NA
clone size: NA
V gene: TRBV9
J gene: TRBJ1-5

CDR3 DNA: TGTGCCAGCAGCCTCCCCGGGACTAGCGGTCACGAGCAGTACTTC
CDR3 protein: CASSLPGTSGHEQYF
D gene: TRBD2
clone size: NA
V gene: TRBV14
J gene: TRBJ2-7

CDR3 DNA: TGTGCCAGCTCACCATCTTGGTCCAGGGAAGGCAATCAGCCCCAGCATTTT
CDR3 protein: CASSPSWSREGNQPQHF
D gene: NA
clone size: NA
V gene: TRBV18
J gene: TRBJ1-5

CDR3 DNA: TGTGCCAGCAGTTTTACCCGCTTGGGGGAGACCCAGTACTTC
CDR3 protein: CASSFTRLGETQYF
D gene: NA
clone size: NA
V gene: TRBV27
J gene: TRBJ2-5

CDR3 DNA: TGCGCCAGCAGCCATTTGGACAGGGGGCGAGTTCCTGAAGCTTTCTTT
CDR3 protein: CASSHLDRGRVPEAFF
D gene: TRBD1
clone size: once
V gene: TRBV4-3
J gene: TRBJ1-1

CDR3 DNA: TGTGCCAGCTCACCATCCCAGGGGGCCTACGAGCAGTACTTC
CDR3 protein: CASSPSQGAYEQYF
D gene: TRBD1
clone size: once
V gene: TRBV18
J gene: TRBJ2-7

CDR3 DNA: TGTGCCAGTAGTCCCAGGGTGCGGGAAAAACTGTTTTTT
CDR3 protein: CASSPRVREKLFF
D gene: NA
clone size: once
V gene: TRBV19
J gene: TRBJ1-4

CDR3 DNA: TGTGCCAGCAGCCCAAAGGGACAGGGGTGGCCTGAAGCTTTCTTT
CDR3 protein: CASSPKGQGWPEAFF
D gene: TRBD1
clone size: NA
V gene: TRBV11-2
J gene: TRBJ1-1